A selection of T cell receptor beta chains follows, all from one sample in a study of blood T cells in healthy people across ages. TCRdb reprocessed the 5' RACE reads with MiXCR, giving one entry per CDR3 protein. The sample yields 550,000 to 800,000 distinct CDR3 sequences, roughly 30% seen once. Specimen: blood. All receptors derive from a woman over 75 in good health. CDR3s include the opening cysteine and the closing phenylalanine or tryptophan. D genes are given only for firm matches. Some rows mark clone size as missing; the rest say once, few, many or name a class of expanded clone.

J: TRBJ2-2
size: few
V: TRBV5-1
D: -
CDR3: CASSIEGWSRSGELFF
DNA: TGCGCCAGCAGCATCGAGGGGTGGAGCCGCTCCGGGGAGCTGTTTTTT

J: TRBJ2-1
size: -
V: TRBV7-3
D: TRBD2
CDR3: CASSPGLAGAINEQFF
DNA: TGTGCCAGCAGCCCCGGACTAGCGGGGGCCATCAATGAGCAGTTCTTC

J: TRBJ2-7
size: once
V: TRBV20-1
D: TRBD2
CDR3: CSANDPGLADYEQYF
DNA: TGCAGTGCAAACGACCCGGGACTAGCGGACTACGAGCAGTACTTC

J: TRBJ2-3
size: many
V: TRBV27
D: -
CDR3: CASSVRGSPTDTQYF
DNA: TGTGCCAGCAGTGTTCGTGGGTCGCCCACAGATACGCAGTATTTT

J: TRBJ2-7
size: many
V: TRBV12-3/TRBV12-4
D: -
CDR3: CASSRGRRKTYEQYF
DNA: TGTGCCAGCAGCCGGGGACGGAGAAAAACCTACGAGCAGTACTTC

J: TRBJ2-1
size: many
V: TRBV7-9
D: TRBD2
CDR3: CASSLRGLAGKNEQFF
DNA: TGTGCCAGCAGCTTACGTGGACTAGCGGGGAAGAATGAGCAGTTCTTC

J: TRBJ2-7
size: many
V: TRBV20-1
D: TRBD1
CDR3: CSALGQAYEQYF
DNA: TGCAGTGCACTTGGACAGGCCTACGAGCAGTACTTC

J: TRBJ1-6
size: few
V: TRBV15
D: TRBD1
CDR3: CATSLRGSSYNSPLHF
DNA: TGTGCCACGAGCCTCAGGGGGAGCTCCTATAATTCACCCCTCCACTTT

J: TRBJ2-1
size: many
V: TRBV20-1
D: -
CDR3: CSAPTGLSYNEQFF
DNA: TGCAGTGCGCCAACAGGGTTGTCCTACAATGAGCAGTTCTTC

J: TRBJ2-4
size: -
V: TRBV11-3
D: -
CDR3: CASGGVPGQRGKNIQYF
DNA: TGTGCCAGCGGGGGGGTTCCGGGACAGAGAGGAAAAAACATTCAGTACTTC

J: TRBJ1-5
size: -
V: TRBV20-1
D: -
CDR3: CSASWPGDSNQPQHF
DNA: TGCAGTGCTAGTTGGCCAGGAGATAGCAATCAGCCCCAGCATTTT

J: TRBJ1-4
size: -
V: TRBV6-5
D: -
CDR3: CASSYGGRVGEKLFF
DNA: TGTGCCAGCAGTTACGGTGGGCGCGTTGGTGAAAAACTGTTTTTT

J: TRBJ2-7
size: -
V: TRBV6-1
D: TRBD2
CDR3: CASSRSGRPSYEQYF
DNA: TGTGCCAGCAGTCGAAGCGGGAGGCCTTCCTACGAGCAGTACTTC

J: TRBJ1-5
size: many
V: TRBV6-1
D: -
CDR3: CASSEGRYSNQPQHF
DNA: TGTGCCAGCAGTGAAGGCAGGTATAGCAATCAGCCCCAGCATTTT

J: TRBJ1-6
size: -
V: TRBV12-3/TRBV12-4
D: TRBD1
CDR3: CASSLGQGRFSPPHF
DNA: TGTGCCAGCAGTCTCGGACAGGGCCGATTTTCACCCCCCCACTTT

J: TRBJ1-5
size: few
V: TRBV20-1
D: TRBD1
CDR3: CSAATPYDRANQPQHF
DNA: TGCAGTGCTGCAACCCCTTACGACAGGGCCAATCAGCCCCAGCATTTT

J: TRBJ1-1
size: few
V: TRBV19
D: -
CDR3: CATRGSGNTEAFF
DNA: TGTGCCACTAGGGGATCCGGGAACACTGAAGCTTTCTTT

J: TRBJ2-1
size: many
V: TRBV20-1
D: TRBD2
CDR3: CSARVASGGVNNEQFF
DNA: TGCAGTGCTAGAGTCGCGAGCGGGGGGGTCAACAATGAGCAGTTCTTC

J: TRBJ1-2
size: many
V: TRBV6-2/TRBV6-3
D: -
CDR3: CASSYLRESSYTF
DNA: TGTGCCAGCAGTTATCTCCGGGAAAGCAGCTACACCTTC

J: TRBJ1-1
size: few
V: TRBV6-5
D: -
CDR3: CASKLGGTLNTEAFF
DNA: TGTGCCAGCAAGTTGGGGGGAACCCTGAACACTGAAGCTTTCTTT

J: TRBJ2-3
size: many
V: TRBV5-1
D: TRBD2
CDR3: CASSPGSGGTHRTDTQYF
DNA: TGCGCCAGCAGCCCGGGTAGCGGGGGGACCCATAGGACAGATACGCAGTATTTT

J: TRBJ2-7
size: many
V: TRBV5-1
D: TRBD2
CDR3: CASSLAGGGYEQYF
DNA: TGTGCCAGCAGCTTAGCGGGGGGCGGCTACGAGCAGTACTTC

J: TRBJ1-5
size: -
V: TRBV5-6
D: -
CDR3: CASSFGGHQPRHF
DNA: TGTGCCAGCAGCTTCGGGGGCCATCAGCCCCGGCATTTT

J: TRBJ2-6
size: many
V: TRBV27
D: -
CDR3: CASSLAGLAGANVLTF
DNA: TGTGCCAGCAGTTTGGCGGGCCTGGCTGGGGCCAACGTCCTGACTTTC

J: TRBJ2-5
size: few
V: TRBV11-2
D: TRBD2
CDR3: CASSLRLAEYNEQYF
DNA: TGTGCCAGCAGCCTCCGACTAGCGGAATACAATGAGCAGTACTTC

J: TRBJ2-2
size: few
V: TRBV6-5
D: TRBD2
CDR3: CASSGGGFTGELFF
DNA: TGTGCCAGTTCCGGGGGGGGCTTCACCGGGGAGCTGTTTTTT

J: TRBJ2-1
size: few
V: TRBV7-3
D: -
CDR3: CASSLTHLGTSSYNEQFF
DNA: TGTGCCAGCAGCTTAACCCATTTAGGGACGAGCTCCTACAATGAGCAGTTCTTC